This T cell receptor (beta chain) was profiled in a study of blood T cell repertoires in COVID-19 (dated by TCRdb to 2019 to 2021). About the full investigation: The collaborator samples originated in the United States, Italy and Spain and spanned the acute and convalescent phases of COVID-19. The prospective study material was composed of cDNA or gDNA derived from T cells, B-cell-depleted T cells, or PBMCs. Subjects who had been exposed to COVID-19, were actively infected with it, or had recovered from it provided the deeply sampled blood TCRbeta repertoires that made up the dataset. The repertoires were released in a freely available public database meant as a resource for research on the immune response to SARS-CoV-2. The samples were drawn from the first 160 participants of the ongoing ImmuneRACE study and from 1,254 subjects provided by 6 global collaborators. Nearly every sample came with metadata listing a de-identified subject ID, COVID-19 status, age in years and sex. Where available, HLA class I and class II types were taken from metadata supplied by the sample provider and were not determined by assay-based typing. Results the study describes overall, beyond this receptor: The quantity of clinical and demographic metadata differed by source and by participant and was supplied without curation.

As encoded in the germline V gene (reference sequence), CDR1 is LNHDA while CDR2 is SQIVND. From the cysteine through the phenylalanine, the CDR3 covers 15 amino acids. Just CDR3 DNA is preserved here, 45 bases in frame from base 1. With regard to this clone: Its antigen is still unknown. A read error may account for a junction end that differs from germline.

TCRbeta CDR3 regions were amplified from genomic DNA by means of the immunoSEQ Assay, a bias-controlled multiplex PCR. The study's own analysis went as follows. Within the assay, amplification of reference gene primers was used to estimate how many nucleated cells each sample contained. Sequence reads were collapsed and filtered to measure the absolute abundance of every unique TCRbeta CDR3 rearrangement. Productive Simpson clonality was computed per sample as the square root of Simpson's diversity index over productive rearrangements. TCRdb's version of the immuneACCESS table is confined to in-frame rearrangements and falls short of the full clone set. An unresolved V gene accounts for under half of the shortfall where checked; the remainder is of unknown origin. The DNA was the basis for D and trimming; V, J and clone size are from that table. Across this sample there are 90,000 to 130,000 clones, with roughly 76% seen only once. The top ten hold 6% to 8% of the sample.

Whole blood was collected in K2EDTA tubes by collaborating institutions according to the institutions' own protocols. For TCRbeta analysis, collaborator samples were shipped as frozen whole blood, as isolated PBMCs, or as DNA extracted from either sample type. The specimen was peripheral blood. The V gene is TRBV19 and the J gene is TRBJ2-1; TRBD1 agrees with 10 junctional bases. This TCR was recovered from a woman aged 55-69 years with acute or convalescent COVID-19. Here is the DNA: TGTGCCAGTAGCATAGACAGGGGGCTTTACAATGAGCAGTTCTTC. The encoded protein is CASSIDRGLYNEQFF. Extended through the reference TRBV19 and TRBJ2-1 proteins, this CDR3 yields the full variable domain: DGGITQSPKYLFRKEGQNVTLSCEQNLNHDAMYWYRQDPGQGLRLIYYSQIVNDFQKGDIAEGYSVSREKKESFPLTVTSAQKNPTAFYLCASSIDRGLYNEQFFGPGTRLTVL.